Shown below are 8 T cell receptor beta chains from a single sample sequenced in a study of T cells in Graves' hyperthyroidism and ophthalmopathy. Amplification yielded TCR beta CDR3 regions, with RNA transcripts as the source. The HTBI primer set drove a first-round RT-PCR of the TCR CDR3. TCRdb passed the multiplex PCR reads through MiXCR, listing each CDR3 protein once. The data show about 200,000 distinct CDR3 sequences, about 15% seen once. Input material: blood. These receptor sequences come from a woman aged 50 to 60 with Graves' hyperthyroidism.

The rearrangement uses TRBV29-1 and TRBJ2-2; D is possibly TRBD2 (6 bases). This CDR3 is 15 amino acids long. Germline values: CDR1 SQVTM, CDR2 ANQGSEA. With 5 bases removed from V and 4 bases from J, the gap between germline ends came to 17 bases. CDR3 nucleotides: TGCAGCGTTATTCGGGGGAGTGGTATCACCGGGGAGCTGTTTTTT. Protein: CSVIRGSGITGELFF.

This clonotype was counted a few times. The rearrangement uses TRBV27 and TRBJ1-5, with 7 positions matching TRBD1. With V trimmed by 4 bases and J by 3 bases, 12 bases remained unmatched. The CDR3 is 17 amino acids. Looked up from germline, CDR1 is MNHEY and CDR2 is SMNVEV (reference sequence). The CDR3 nucleotides read TGTGCCAGCAGTTCCGCGGGGTCAGGGGGGTCCAATCAGCCCCAGCATTTT. This gives the protein CASSSAGSGGSNQPQHF.

V gene TRBV12-3 or TRBV12-4 combines with J gene TRBJ2-5, with D perhaps matching TRBD1 or TRBD2 (5 bases each). The V and J ends lost 8 bases and 1 base respectively, with 11 bases between them. The CDR3 runs to 13 residues. Here the CDR3 reads CASGLGAQETQYF. The CDR3 DNA reads TGTGCCAGCGGCCTCGGGGCCCAAGAGACCCAGTACTTC.

This chain connects TRBV7-3 to TRBJ1-2, with TRBD1 as a possible D gene (6 bases). The CDR3 is 15 amino acids. Trimming left V 3 bases short and J 2 bases short, with 13 bases between. Germline V gives CDR1 SGHTA, CDR2 FQGTGA. This CDR3 is CASSLARGDNYGYTF. The DNA for the CDR3 is TGTGCCAGCAGCTTGGCCAGGGGAGACAACTATGGCTACACCTTC.

This clonotype was seen more than once but under ten times. This sequence joins TRBV4-2 and TRBJ1-6, with a tentative D call TRBD1 (5 bases). CDR3 length: 14 residues. The germline V gene encodes CDR1 LGHNA and CDR2 YNFKEQ. V lost 4 bases, J lost 10 bases, and 14 bases lay in between. This CDR3 is CASSRTGTGSPLHF. The DNA of the CDR3 is TGTGCCAGCAGCCGTACCGGGACGGGGTCACCCCTCCACTTT.

This clonotype was detected a few times. The CDR3 DNA reads TGTGCCAGCAGCCGCAAGTCGGGACAGGGAATATCCTACGAGCAGTACTTC. Its protein is CASSRKSGQGISYEQYF. The gene calls are TRBV5-5 and TRBJ2-7; 9 nucleotides agree with TRBD1. From germline, CDR1 is SGHKS and CDR2 YYEKEE (reference sequence). CDR3 size: 17 residues. The V segment lost 4 bases and the J segment 1 base; nucleotides outside the gene matches: 12. The full variable domain, in which reference TRBV5-5 and TRBJ2-7 provide the parts outside the CDR3, is DAGVTQSPTHLIKTRGQQVTLRCSPISGHKSVSWYQQVLGQGPQFIFQYYEKEERGRGNFPDRFSARQFPNYSSELNVNALLLGDSALYLCASSRKSGQGISYEQYFGPGTRLTVT.

The chain combines TRBV10-1 with TRBJ2-1; D tentatively reads TRBD1 or TRBD2 (5 bases each). Germline loops: CDR1 WNHNN, CDR2 SYGVQD (reference sequence). Trimming removed 3 bases from V and 15 bases from J, with 15 bases in between. This CDR3 comprises 12 residues. The CDR3 nucleotides read TGCGCCAGCAGTGAAGGGTTGGGACCGATGTTCTTC. Translation: CASSEGLGPMFF.

This clonotype came up many times. The chain recombines TRBV18 with TRBJ1-1; TRBD1 matches 10 bases. Germline trimming cut 6 bases from V and 0 bases from J; bases unmatched to any gene: 10. From germline, CDR1 is KGHSH and CDR2 LQKENI. The CDR3 runs to 17 residues. Here the CDR3 reads CASSPRGQGIMNTEAFF. CDR3 bases: TGTGCCAGCTCCCCCAGGGGACAGGGGATAATGAACACTGAAGCTTTCTTT.